One and the same sample provided the 3 T cell receptor beta chains below, sequenced in a study of T cells in tuberculosis. Clones were read by immunoSEQ multiplex PCR, and TCRdb kept only the in-frame ones, dropping some. This sample carries tens of thousands of clones, about 90% of them seen once, and the ten largest clones take around 7%. The time point was: new active TB diagnosis, blood taken before or within 7 days of starting treatment. The specimen was PBMCs, collected at tuberculosis diagnosis. All receptors derive from an adult with tuberculosis.

This chain joins TRBV6-4 and TRBJ2-1; TRBD2 matches at 9 bases. V was clipped by 3 bases and J by 4 bases; unmatched bases: 13. The CDR3 consists of 18 residues. Germline V gives CDR1 MRHNA, CDR2 SNTAGT. CDR3 DNA: TGTGCCAGCAGTGATCGGACTAGCGTCCAAGAAGTATACAATGAGCAGTTCTTC. It specifies CASSDRTSVQEVYNEQFF.

The chain links TRBV5-4 to TRBJ2-5, with 7 bases identical to TRBD1. J gave up 9 bases and V 4 bases, and 18 bases lay outside the gene matches. Germline V gene data show CDR1 as SGHNT and CDR2 as YYREEE (reference sequence). The CDR3 extends over 16 amino acids. This chain's CDR3 is CASSPPGWDSRSSQYF. DNA for the CDR3: TGTGCCAGCAGCCCACCCGGTTGGGACAGTAGATCGTCCCAGTACTTC.

The chain recombines TRBV5-5 with TRBJ2-1; D gene unclear. The CDR3 has 12 residues. V lost 0 bases to trimming and J lost 14 bases, with 12 bases between them. Germline CDR1 is SGHKS and CDR2 is YYEKEE (reference sequence). As DNA, the CDR3 is TGTGCCAGCAGCTTGGTAGGCGGTTGGGAGTTCTTC. Its translation is CASSLVGGWEFF.